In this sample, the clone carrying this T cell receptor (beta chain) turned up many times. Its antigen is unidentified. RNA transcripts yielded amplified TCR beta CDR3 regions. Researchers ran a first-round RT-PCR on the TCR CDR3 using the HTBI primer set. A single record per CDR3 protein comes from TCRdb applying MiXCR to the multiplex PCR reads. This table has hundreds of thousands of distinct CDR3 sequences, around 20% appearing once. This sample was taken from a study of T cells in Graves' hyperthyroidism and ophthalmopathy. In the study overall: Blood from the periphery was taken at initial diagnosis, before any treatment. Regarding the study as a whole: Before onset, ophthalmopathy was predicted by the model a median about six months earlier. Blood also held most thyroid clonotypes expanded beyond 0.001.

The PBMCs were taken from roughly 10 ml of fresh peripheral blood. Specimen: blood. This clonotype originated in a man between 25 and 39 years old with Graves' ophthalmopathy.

The CDR3 protein is CASSLGSGTDTQYF. CDR3 bases: TGTGCCAGCAGCTTAGGGTCCGGCACAGATACGCAGTATTTT. This rearrangement joins TRBV11-2 to TRBJ2-3; D is unclear. The CDR3 extends over 14 amino acids. Germline assignment: CDR1 SGHAT and CDR2 FQNNGV. V lost 1 base to trimming and J lost 1 base, with 6 bases between them.